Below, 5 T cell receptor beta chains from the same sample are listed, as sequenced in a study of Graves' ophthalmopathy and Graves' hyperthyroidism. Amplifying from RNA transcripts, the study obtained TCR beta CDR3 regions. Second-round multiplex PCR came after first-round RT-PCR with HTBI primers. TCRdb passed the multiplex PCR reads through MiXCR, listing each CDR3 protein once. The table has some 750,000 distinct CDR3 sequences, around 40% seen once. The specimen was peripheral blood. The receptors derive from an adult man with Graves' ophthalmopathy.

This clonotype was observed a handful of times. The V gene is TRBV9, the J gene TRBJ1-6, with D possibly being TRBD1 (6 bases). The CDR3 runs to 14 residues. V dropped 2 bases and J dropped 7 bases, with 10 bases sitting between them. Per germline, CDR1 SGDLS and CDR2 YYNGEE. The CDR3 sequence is CASSVRGGNSPLHF. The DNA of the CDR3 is TGTGCCAGCAGCGTCAGGGGAGGCAATTCACCCCTCCACTTT.

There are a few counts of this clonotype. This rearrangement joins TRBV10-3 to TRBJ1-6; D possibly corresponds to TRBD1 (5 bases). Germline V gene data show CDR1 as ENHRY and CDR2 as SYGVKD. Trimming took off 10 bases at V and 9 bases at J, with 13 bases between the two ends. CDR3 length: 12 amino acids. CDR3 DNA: TGTGCCAGCAGATCAGGGCCTTCACCCCTCCACTTT. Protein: CASRSGPSPLHF.

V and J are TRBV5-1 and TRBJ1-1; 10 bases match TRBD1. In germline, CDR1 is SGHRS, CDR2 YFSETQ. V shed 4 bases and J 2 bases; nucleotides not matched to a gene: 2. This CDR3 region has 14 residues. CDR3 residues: CASSETGGNTEAFF. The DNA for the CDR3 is TGCGCCAGCAGCGAGACAGGGGGCAACACTGAAGCTTTCTTT.

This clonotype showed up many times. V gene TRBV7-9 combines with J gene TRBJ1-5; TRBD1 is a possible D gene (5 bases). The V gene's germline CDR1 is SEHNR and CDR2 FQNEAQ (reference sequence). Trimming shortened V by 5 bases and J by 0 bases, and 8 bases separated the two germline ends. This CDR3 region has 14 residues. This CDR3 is CASSQGDSNQPQHF. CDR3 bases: TGTGCCAGCAGCCAGGGCGATAGCAATCAGCCCCAGCATTTT.

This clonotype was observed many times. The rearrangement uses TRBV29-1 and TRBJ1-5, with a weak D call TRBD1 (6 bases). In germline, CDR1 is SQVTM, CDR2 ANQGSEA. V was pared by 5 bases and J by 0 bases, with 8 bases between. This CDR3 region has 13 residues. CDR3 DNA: TGCAGCGTTTCAGGGGATAGCAATCAGCCCCAGCATTTT. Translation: CSVSGDSNQPQHF.